This entry features one TCR beta chain sequence. This clonotype was seen at least ten times. Its cognate antigen has yet to be identified. Base-call qualities are not available, and no considerably larger clone is one nucleotide away. The source of the sample is a study of CD8 T cells in ankylosing spondylitis (dated by TCRdb to 2017 to 2019). With regard to the full study: The study set out to find disease-linked TCR variants by profiling T cell receptor beta repertoires in ankylosing spondylitis patients and healthy donors. The full study cohort was made up of approximately 27 ankylosing spondylitis patients and more than 90 healthy donors. Peripheral blood was sampled, and synovial fluid was additionally collected from ankylosing spondylitis patients. The paper as a whole reports these results and caveats: The disease-linked clones were reported to be significantly enriched in matched synovial fluid samples from ankylosing spondylitis patients. Blood from ankylosing spondylitis patients appeared to be characterized by a TCR beta motif made up of under ten highly homologous amino acid variants. The disease-linked clones had a CD8+ phenotype and were found at relatively low frequencies in peripheral blood. Some TCR beta motif variants had previously been reported in synovial fluid and blood of reactive arthritis patients, which suggested common disease-initiation mechanisms.

Sequencing was carried out with an Illumina HiSeq 2500. Quantitative 5'-RACE with molecular barcodes was the method used to prepare the TCR beta libraries. In the authors' own workflow: A new computational method, built on a probabilistic model of VDJ rearrangement, was used to identify disease-linked TCR variants. Through fastp at Q25 and MiXCR, TCRdb rebuilt clones from the public reads, retaining in-frame beta chains. All rows with the same CDR3 protein become a single entry with the most common DNA and genes. The V and J calls shown here were made by TCRdb, not taken from the authors' results. The sample table lists 250,000 to 350,000 distinct CDR3 sequences, around 20% of them with a count of one. The top ten constitute about 3.7% of the sample. Its CDR3 holds 14 amino acids, cysteine through phenylalanine. Of all the DNA, just the CDR3 is kept, 42 bases in frame from base 1. Looking up the germline V gene (reference sequence) yields CDR1 DFQATT and CDR2 SNEGSKA. Between the V and J ends, shortened by 6 bases and 1 base respectively, the junction contains 14 bases.

What was sequenced was blood, either unsorted or a sorted T cell fraction (not recorded which). Recombination linked TRBV20-1 to TRBJ2-3; TRBD2 might be the D gene, on 6 matching bases. This TCR was recovered from a female donor with ankylosing spondylitis or in good health (not recorded which). The CDR3 region: CSARTGTGTDTQYF. The DNA reads TGCAGTGCGCGGACCGGGACTGGCACAGATACGCAGTATTTT.